This T cell receptor (beta chain) was captured in a study of T cell changes during pregnancy in multiple sclerosis (dated by TCRdb to between 2018 and 2021). As for the study more broadly: Changes in the T cell repertoire over the course of pregnancy were examined in this study in women with multiple sclerosis.

Libraries were constructed by the immunoSEQ multiplex PCR assay. TCRdb obtained this table from immuneACCESS and retained in-frame rearrangements with V and J assigned. These tables miss some clones; where compared with another copy, unresolved V genes account for less than half of the shortfall, and the remainder is unexplained. Within this sample are 70,000 to 75,000 clones, with roughly 89% of them counted one time only. Together, the top ten hold approximately 2% of the sample. A word on this clone: The antigen it binds to is not known. Base qualities are not provided; no much larger clone lies one nucleotide away.

From the cysteine up to the phenylalanine, the CDR3 has a length of 16 residues. The read is trimmed to its CDR3 DNA, 48 bases read in frame from base 1. Relative to germline, V is 0 bases shorter and J is 4 bases shorter, with 15 bases between their ends. CDR1 and CDR2, looked up from the germline V gene (reference sequence), are LNHNV and YYDKDF. The receptor was derived from a female donor with multiple sclerosis, enrolled in a pregnancy study. The input for sequencing was peripheral blood, taken in the second trimester of pregnancy. The chain was built from TRBV15 and TRBJ2-5, and the D gene may be TRBD1, 6 bases matching. The CDR3 protein: CATSRDRPGDGETQYF. The DNA reads TGTGCCACCAGCAGAGATCGTCCAGGGGACGGAGAGACCCAGTACTTC.